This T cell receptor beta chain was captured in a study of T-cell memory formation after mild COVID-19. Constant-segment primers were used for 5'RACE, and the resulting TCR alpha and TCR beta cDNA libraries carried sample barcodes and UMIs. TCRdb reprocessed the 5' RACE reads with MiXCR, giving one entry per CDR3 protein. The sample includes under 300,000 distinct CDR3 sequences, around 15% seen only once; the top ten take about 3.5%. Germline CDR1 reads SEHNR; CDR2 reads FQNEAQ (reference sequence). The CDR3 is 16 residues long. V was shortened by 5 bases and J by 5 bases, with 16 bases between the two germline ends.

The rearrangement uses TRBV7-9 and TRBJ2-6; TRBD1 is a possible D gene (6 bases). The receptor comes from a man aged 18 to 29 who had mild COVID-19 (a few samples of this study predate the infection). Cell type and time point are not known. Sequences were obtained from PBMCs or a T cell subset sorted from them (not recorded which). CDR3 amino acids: CASSPRQDLRANVLTF. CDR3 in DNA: TGTGCCAGCAGCCCGCGACAGGACCTTAGGGCCAACGTCCTGACTTTC.